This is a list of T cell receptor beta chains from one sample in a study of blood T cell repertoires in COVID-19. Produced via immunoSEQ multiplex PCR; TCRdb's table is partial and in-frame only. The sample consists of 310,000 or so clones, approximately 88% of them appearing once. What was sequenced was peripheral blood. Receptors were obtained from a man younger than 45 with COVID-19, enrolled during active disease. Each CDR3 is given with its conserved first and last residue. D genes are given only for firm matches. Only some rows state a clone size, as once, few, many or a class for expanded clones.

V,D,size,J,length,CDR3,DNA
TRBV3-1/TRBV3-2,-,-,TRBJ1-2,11,CASSQDRTSLF,TGTGCCAGCAGCCAAGATCGAACTTCTCTCTTC
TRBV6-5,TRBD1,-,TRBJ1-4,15,CASSYTGTVDEKLFF,TGTGCCAGCAGTTACACTGGGACAGTTGATGAAAAACTGTTTTTT
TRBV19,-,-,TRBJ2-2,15,CASSIGYTNTGELFF,TGTGCCAGTAGTATAGGGTACACGAACACCGGGGAGCTGTTTTTT
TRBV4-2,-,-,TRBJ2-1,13,CASSHWGDNEQFF,TGTGCCAGCAGCCACTGGGGGGACAATGAGCAGTTCTTC
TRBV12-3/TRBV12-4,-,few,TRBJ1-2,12,CASSFDSSGYTF,TGTGCCAGCAGTTTTGACAGCAGCGGCTACACCTTC
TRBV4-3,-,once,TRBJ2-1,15,CASSQGAPSAGEQFF,TGCGCCAGCAGCCAAGGGGCTCCTTCAGCGGGTGAGCAGTTCTTC
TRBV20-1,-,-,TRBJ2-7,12,CSASSGTYEQYF,TGCAGTGCTAGTTCCGGGACCTACGAGCAGTACTTC
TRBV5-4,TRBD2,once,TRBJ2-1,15,CASSLVRGVYNEQFF,TGTGCCAGCAGCTTGGTGCGGGGGGTCTACAATGAGCAGTTCTTC
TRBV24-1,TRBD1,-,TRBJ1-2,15,CATSDWDRRIYGYTF,TGTGCCACCAGTGACTGGGACAGAAGAATCTATGGCTACACCTTC
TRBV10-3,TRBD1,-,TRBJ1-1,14,CAISELDRETEAFF,TGTGCCATCAGTGAGTTGGACAGGGAGACTGAAGCTTTCTTT
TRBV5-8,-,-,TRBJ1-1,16,CASSLRIRLMNTEAFF,TGTGCCAGCAGCTTAAGGATCAGGTTGATGAACACTGAAGCTTTCTTT
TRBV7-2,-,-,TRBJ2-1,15,CASSFTGSAISEQFF,TGTGCCAGCAGCTTCACAGGGTCAGCGATATCTGAGCAGTTCTTC
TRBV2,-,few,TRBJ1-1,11,CASTLNTEAFF,TGTGCCAGTACACTGAACACTGAAGCTTTCTTT
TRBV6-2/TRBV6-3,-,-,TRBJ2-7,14,CASSYSISAYEQYF,TGTGCCAGCAGTTACAGTATCTCAGCGTACGAGCAGTACTTC
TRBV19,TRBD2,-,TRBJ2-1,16,CASSLLAGSSYNEQFF,TGTGCCAGTAGTCTTCTAGCGGGAAGCTCCTACAATGAGCAGTTCTTC
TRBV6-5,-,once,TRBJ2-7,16,CASSYSSGGRSYEQYF,TGTGCCAGCAGTTACTCCTCGGGGGGCCGCTCCTACGAGCAGTACTTC
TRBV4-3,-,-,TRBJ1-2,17,CASSLRTAAASNYGYTF,TGCGCCAGCAGCCTCAGGACAGCCGCAGCCTCTAACTATGGCTACACCTTC
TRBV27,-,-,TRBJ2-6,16,CASSFYDSVGANVLTF,TGTGCCAGCAGTTTTTACGACAGTGTGGGGGCCAACGTCCTGACTTTC
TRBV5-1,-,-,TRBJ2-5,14,CASSLGQPQETQYF,TGCGCCAGCAGCTTGGGACAGCCACAAGAGACCCAGTACTTC
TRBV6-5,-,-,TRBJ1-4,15,CASSYSAGPNEKLFF,TGTGCCAGCAGTTACTCGGCAGGGCCTAATGAAAAACTGTTTTTT
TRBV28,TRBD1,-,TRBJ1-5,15,CASSFVRQGGQPQHF,TGTGCCAGCAGTTTCGTTCGACAGGGCGGTCAGCCCCAGCATTTT
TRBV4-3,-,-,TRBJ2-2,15,CASSQNWSLGGELFF,TGCGCCAGCAGCCAGAATTGGTCCCTCGGCGGGGAGCTGTTTTTT
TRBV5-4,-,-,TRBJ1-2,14,CASSLKELNYGYTF,TGTGCCAGCAGCTTAAAGGAGTTAAACTATGGCTACACCTTC
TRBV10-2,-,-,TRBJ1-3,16,CASSVGQPLSGNTIYF,TGCGCCAGCAGTGTTGGACAGCCTCTCTCTGGAAACACCATATATTTT
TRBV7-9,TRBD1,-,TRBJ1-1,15,CASSPGQGLNTEAFF,TGTGCCAGCTCGCCGGGACAGGGTCTGAACACTGAAGCTTTCTTT
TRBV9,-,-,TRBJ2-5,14,CASSPSGSQETQYF,TGTGCCAGCAGCCCCAGTGGCAGTCAAGAGACCCAGTACTTC
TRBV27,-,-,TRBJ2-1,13,CASGLSSYNEQFF,TGTGCCAGTGGACTTAGCTCCTACAATGAGCAGTTCTTC
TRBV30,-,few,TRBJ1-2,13,CAWVTDSGYGYTF,TGTGCCTGGGTCACCGACAGTGGCTATGGCTACACCTTC
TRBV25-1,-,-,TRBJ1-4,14,CASSDTGFYEKLFF,TGTGCCAGCAGTGACACAGGGTTCTATGAAAAACTGTTTTTT
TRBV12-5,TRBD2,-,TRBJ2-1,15,CASGQRLATYTEQFF,TGTGCTAGTGGTCAGAGACTAGCGACGTACACTGAGCAGTTCTTC
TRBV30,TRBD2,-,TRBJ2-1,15,CAWSVRGRAWNEQFF,TGTGCCTGGAGTGTTCGGGGGAGGGCCTGGAATGAGCAGTTCTTC
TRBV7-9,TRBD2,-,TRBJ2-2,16,CASSPPGLHNTGELFF,TGTGCCAGCAGCCCGCCGGGACTACACAACACCGGGGAGCTGTTTTTT
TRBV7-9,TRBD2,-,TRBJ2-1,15,CASSLAAGESDEQFF,TGTGCCAGCAGCTTAGCAGCGGGAGAGTCCGATGAGCAGTTCTTC
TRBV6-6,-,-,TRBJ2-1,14,CASSFPGGRNEQFF,TGTGCCAGCAGCTTCCCCGGGGGGCGAAATGAGCAGTTCTTC
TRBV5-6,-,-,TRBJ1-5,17,CASSLSRGGSGNQPQHF,TGTGCCAGCAGCCTGAGCCGAGGAGGGTCAGGCAATCAGCCCCAGCATTTT
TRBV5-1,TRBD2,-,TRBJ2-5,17,CASSSNVASGSRETQYF,TGCGCCAGCAGCTCGAATGTTGCTAGCGGGAGCAGGGAGACCCAGTACTTC
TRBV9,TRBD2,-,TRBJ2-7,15,CASSETSGTPYEQYF,TGTGCCAGCAGCGAGACTAGCGGGACCCCCTACGAGCAGTACTTC
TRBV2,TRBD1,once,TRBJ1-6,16,CASSSQGQAANSPLHF,TGTGCCAGCAGTTCTCAAGGACAGGCAGCGAATTCACCCCTCCACTTT
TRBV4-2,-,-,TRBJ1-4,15,CASSPTAPRNEKLFF,TGTGCCAGCAGCCCCACGGCCCCGCGGAATGAAAAACTGTTTTTT
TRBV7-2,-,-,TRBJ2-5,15,CASSLGAGSKETQYF,TGTGCCAGCAGCTTAGGGGCTGGATCTAAAGAGACCCAGTACTTC
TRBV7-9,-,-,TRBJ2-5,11,CASSLGGTQYF,TGTGCCAGCAGCCTGGGGGGAACCCAGTACTTC